This T cell receptor (beta chain) was sequenced during a study of CD8 T cells in ankylosing spondylitis. This CDR3 region has 12 residues. Germline lookup yields CDR1 SGHRS and CDR2 YFSETQ. Trimming cost V 7 bases and J 10 bases, with 15 bases left between them. This clonotype was seen more than once but under ten times. TCRdb itself ran the 5' RACE reads through MiXCR, one entry per CDR3 protein. Here the sample spans around 250,000 distinct CDR3 sequences, roughly 10% being singletons. The sequenced material came from blood, either unsorted or a sorted T cell fraction (not recorded which). The chain combines TRBV5-1 with TRBJ2-1, with D unresolved. This receptor was obtained from a male donor with ankylosing spondylitis or in good health (not recorded which). For the CDR3, the DNA is TGCGCCAGCGCCGCAGACTCGGCCGAGCAGTTCTTC. It specifies CASAADSAEQFF. Drawing the rest from reference TRBV5-1 and TRBJ2-1, the complete variable domain is KAGVTQTPRYLIKTRGQQVTLSCSPISGHRSVSWYQQTPGQGLQFLFEYFSETQRNKGNFPGRFSGRQFSNSRSEMNVSTLELGDSALYLCASAADSAEQFFGPGTRLTVL.